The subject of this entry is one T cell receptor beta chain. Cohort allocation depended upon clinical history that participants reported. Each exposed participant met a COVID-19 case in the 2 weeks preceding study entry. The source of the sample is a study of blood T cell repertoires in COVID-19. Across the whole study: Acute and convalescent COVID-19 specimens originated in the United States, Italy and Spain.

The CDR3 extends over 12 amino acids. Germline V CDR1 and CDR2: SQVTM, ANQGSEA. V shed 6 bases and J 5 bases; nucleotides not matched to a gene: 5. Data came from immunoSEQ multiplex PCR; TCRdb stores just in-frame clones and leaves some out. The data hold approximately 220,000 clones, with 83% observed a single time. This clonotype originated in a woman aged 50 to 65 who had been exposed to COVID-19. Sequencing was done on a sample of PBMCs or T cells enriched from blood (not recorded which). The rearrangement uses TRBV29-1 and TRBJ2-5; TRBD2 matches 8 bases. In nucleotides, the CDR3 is TGCAGCGTCTCGGGAGGGGGGGAGACCCAGTACTTC. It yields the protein CSVSGGGETQYF.